One and the same sample provided the 32 T cell receptor beta chains below, sequenced in a study of cytomegalovirus exposure and HLA in healthy donors (dated 2017 in TCRdb). Library generation was performed with the immunoSEQ multiplex PCR assay. For the multiplex PCR, a mixture combining 60 forward primers for TCR Vbeta segments and 13 reverse primers for TCR Jbeta segments was used. This immuneACCESS table, as held by TCRdb, lists in-frame sequences with V and J called but not all clones. Of the missing ones, under half trace to an unresolved V gene in checked studies; the others have no known cause. The sample data list 150,000 to 200,000 clones, and about 80% of these were observed just once. The top ten constitute about 1.9% of the sample. The specimen was PBMCs. These receptors all stem from a female donor in good health and CMV-seronegative.

The chain combines TRBV25-1 with TRBJ2-3; TRBD2 matches at 8 bases. After removal of 4 bases from V and 5 bases from J, the junction contained 2 bases not matched to a gene. This CDR3 is built from 13 residues. CDR1 is MGHDK and CDR2 is SYGVNS in the germline V gene. For the CDR3, the DNA is TGTGCCAGCAGTGCGGGGGGGGGAGATACGCAGTATTTT. Protein sequence: CASSAGGGDTQYF.

V gene TRBV14 combines with J gene TRBJ2-1; unclear D gene. CDR3 length: 13 residues. Trimming left V 0 bases short and J 7 bases short, with 7 bases between. From germline, CDR1 is SGHDN and CDR2 FVKESK. CDR3 sequence: CASSQDSRNEQFF. CDR3 nucleotide sequence: TGTGCCAGCAGCCAAGATTCGAGAAATGAGCAGTTCTTC.

This clone has more than one count but fewer than ten. The chain uses TRBV7-9 and TRBJ2-1; 7 positions agree with TRBD2. J gave up 2 bases and V 7 bases, and 5 bases lay outside the gene matches. The CDR3 has 14 amino acids. CDR1 is SEHNR, CDR2 FQNEAQ, per germline (reference sequence). CDR3 nucleotides: TGTGCCAGCAAATGGGGGGGGGCCTACAATGAGCAGTTCTTC. Residues: CASKWGGAYNEQFF.

The chain joins TRBV30 to TRBJ2-3; 11 nucleotides line up with TRBD2. CDR3 size: 17 residues. V dropped 2 bases and J dropped 3; count of bases not matched to a gene: 10. In germline, CDR1 is GTSNPN, CDR2 SVGIG (reference sequence). The DNA of the CDR3 is TGTGCCTGGAGTAGAGTAGCGGGGGGGCATATTACAGATACGCAGTATTTT. Encoded protein: CAWSRVAGGHITDTQYF.

The sample holds one count of this clone. The gene calls are TRBV7-3 and TRBJ2-1, with D possibly being TRBD1 (7 bases). V was cut by 2 bases and J by 3 bases, with 8 bases left in between. Germline V gives CDR1 SGHTA, CDR2 FQGTGA. CDR3 size: 14 residues. Written as DNA, the CDR3 is TGTGCCAGCAGCTTACAGGGGGGCTACAATGAGCAGTTCTTC. Amino acids: CASSLQGGYNEQFF.

V usage is TRBV25-1 and J usage is TRBJ2-3; no clear D gene. V lost 4 bases to trimming and J lost 10 bases, with 12 bases between them. The CDR3 consists of 12 residues. Per germline, CDR1 MGHDK and CDR2 SYGVNS. The CDR3 sequence: CASSGDEVAQYF. The CDR3 region has the DNA TGTGCCAGCAGTGGAGATGAGGTTGCGCAGTATTTT.

CDR3 nucleotide sequence: TGTGCCAGCAGTTACCGCCTACAGGGGGCTGGTGAAAAACTGTTTTTT. Amino acid sequence: CASSYRLQGAGEKLFF. The chain recombines TRBV6-5 with TRBJ1-4; 9 bases are a match to TRBD1. CDR3 size: 16 residues. Germline V CDR1 and CDR2: MNHEY, SVGAGI. The trim removed 2 bases at V and 7 bases at J, leaving 8 bases unmatched.

This chain links TRBV27 with TRBJ1-1, with TRBD1 as a possible D gene (5 bases). There are 11 residues in the CDR3. The germline V gene encodes CDR1 MNHEY and CDR2 SMNVEV (reference sequence). The V and J ends lost 10 bases and 11 bases respectively, with 17 bases between them. In DNA form, the CDR3 reads TGTGCCACCCTCTGGCAGGGTATGGCTTTCTTT. Its protein product is CATLWQGMAFF.

This clone showed up just once. CDR3 amino acids: CASSVEVGPGGDTQYF. CDR3 in DNA: TGTGCCAGCAGCGTAGAGGTCGGGCCGGGAGGAGATACGCAGTATTTT. The V gene is TRBV9, the J gene TRBJ2-3; 7 nucleotides align to TRBD2. The CDR3 length is 16 residues. Germline values: CDR1 SGDLS, CDR2 YYNGEE. V dropped 0 bases and J dropped 5; count of bases not matched to a gene: 9.

In its sample, this clone was seen a few times. The gene calls are TRBV21-1 and TRBJ2-7; the table names TRBD2, a call not compared with the DNA. TRBV21-1 is reported as a pseudogene. This CDR3 region has 16 residues. In DNA form, the CDR3 reads TGTGCCAGCAGCAAAGTAGGAGTGACTAGCGGCTACGAGCAGTACTTC. Translating it yields CASSKVGVTSGYEQYF.

The J gene is TRBJ1-2, the V gene TRBV5-1; tentatively, D is TRBD1 (6 bases). V lost 4 bases, J lost 7 bases, and 17 bases lay in between. The CDR3 covers 14 residues. Germline loops: CDR1 SGHRS, CDR2 YFSETQ. This chain's CDR3 is CASSDGGGPVGYTF. In DNA form, the CDR3 reads TGCGCCAGCAGCGACGGGGGGGGGCCTGTTGGCTACACCTTC.

This clone was seen a few times. The chain links TRBV18 to TRBJ2-7; TRBD1 might be the D (9 bases). Trimming removed 3 bases at V and 3 bases at J, with 18 bases between. Germline CDR1 is KGHSH and CDR2 is LQKENI. The CDR3 runs 16 residues. The CDR3 reads CASSPGRDRAIYEQYF. As DNA, the CDR3 is TGTGCCAGCTCACCCGGGAGGGACAGGGCTATCTACGAGCAGTACTTC.

J is TRBJ1-1 and V is TRBV7-9; the D gene is possibly TRBD1 (5 bases). In germline, CDR1 is SEHNR, CDR2 FQNEAQ (reference sequence). This CDR3 comprises 13 residues. Trimming cost V 5 bases and J 2 bases, with 9 bases left between them. The CDR3 here is CASSLQGNTEAFF. CDR3 DNA: TGTGCCAGCAGCCTTCAGGGAAACACTGAAGCTTTCTTT.

This clone was seen once. V gene TRBV2 combines with J gene TRBJ1-1; D may be TRBD1 (5 bases). CDR1 and CDR2 from the germline V gene are SNHLY and FYNNEI. The length of the CDR3 is 14 residues. With 11 bases removed from V and 4 bases from J, the gap between germline ends came to 20 bases. Here the CDR3 DNA reads TGTGCCGGGGAGGACACAGTAACTATCACTGAAGCTTTCTTT. Translating it yields CAGEDTVTITEAFF. The full variable domain, completed using reference TRBV2 and TRBJ1-1, is EPEVTQTPSHQVTQMGQEVILRCVPISNHLYFYWYRQILGQKVEFLVSFYNNEISEKSEIFDDQFSVERPDGSNFTLKIRSTKLEDSAMYFCAGEDTVTITEAFFGQGTRLTVV.

This clone was counted once. The V gene is TRBV15, the J gene TRBJ1-2; maybe TRBD1 (5 bases). V gave up 7 bases and J gave up 5 bases, with 14 bases separating them. This CDR3 region has 13 residues. Germline V gives CDR1 LNHNV, CDR2 YYDKDF (reference sequence). CDR3 amino acids: CATTVRGGYGYTF. Here the CDR3 DNA reads TGTGCCACCACCGTACGGGGGGGGTATGGCTACACCTTC. The entire variable domain, with the rest obtained from reference TRBV15 and TRBJ1-2, is as follows: DAMVIQNPRYQVTQFGKPVTLSCSQTLNHNVMYWYQQKSSQAPKLLFHYYDKDFNNEADTPDNFQSRRPNTSFCFLDIRSPGLGDTAMYLCATTVRGGYGYTFGSGTRLTVV.

The chain recombines TRBV5-1 with TRBJ2-3; D is possibly TRBD2 (5 bases). The V gene lost 0 bases and the J gene lost 5 bases, with 13 bases spanning the gap. Germline assignment: CDR1 SGHRS and CDR2 YFSETQ. The CDR3 covers 15 residues. DNA for the CDR3: TGCGCCAGCAGCTTGGGGGCTAGCACGGGAGATACGCAGTATTTT. Translating it yields CASSLGASTGDTQYF.

The rearrangement links TRBV30 to TRBJ1-2; D is undetermined. The CDR3 has 15 amino acids. CDR1 and CDR2 (germline): GTSNPN, SVGIG (reference sequence). The germline V and J ends were trimmed by 5 bases and 0 bases, with 16 bases remaining between them. In DNA, the CDR3 is TGTGCCTGGGGCGAGGAGGGCTACCCTAACTATGGCTACACCTTC. It encodes CAWGEEGYPNYGYTF.

In this sample, this clone turned up a few times. This chain joins TRBV5-4 and TRBJ2-5, with TRBD1 identical over 7 bases. The J call may be wrong; the DNA end is better matched by TRBJ2-7. Germline CDR1 and CDR2: SGHNT and YYREEE (reference sequence). The CDR3 is 14 residues long. The DNA for the CDR3 is TGTGCCAGCAGCCCCGGACAGGAGATCTACGAGCAGTACTTC. This sequence encodes CASSPGQEIYEQYF.

The chain is built from TRBV5-6 and TRBJ1-2, with 9 bases that match TRBD1. The CDR3 runs 18 residues. V was pared by 4 bases and J by 0 bases, with 13 bases of the junction left unmatched. Germline CDR1 reads SGHDT; CDR2 reads YYEEEE. The CDR3 here is CASSDPGQGLDANYGYTF. The CDR3, as DNA: TGTGCCAGCAGCGACCCGGGACAGGGCTTAGACGCTAACTATGGCTACACCTTC.

This chain links TRBV2 with TRBJ1-5; 9 bases align to TRBD1. The trim removed 7 bases at V and 3 bases at J, leaving 7 bases unmatched. Germline-derived CDR1 and CDR2 are SNHLY and FYNNEI. The CDR3 has 15 residues. DNA of the CDR3: TGTGCCAGCACAATGGGACAGGGACTCAATCAGCCCCAGCATTTT. This translates into CASTMGQGLNQPQHF.

This chain connects TRBV9 to TRBJ2-7; 10 nucleotides line up with TRBD1. Germline-derived CDR1 and CDR2 are SGDLS and YYNGEE. The ends lost 3 bases at V and 3 bases at J; junction bases unmatched: 0. The CDR3 contains 13 residues. The CDR3 DNA follows: TGTGCCAGCAGCGGGGACAGGGGCTACGAGCAGTACTTC. Translation gives CASSGDRGYEQYF.

This chain uses TRBV7-2 with TRBJ2-5, with 8 bases identical to TRBD1. The ends lost 5 bases at V and 5 bases at J; junction bases unmatched: 4. Germline CDR1 and CDR2: SGHTA and FQGNSA. The CDR3 spans 13 residues. The CDR3 region has the DNA TGTGCCAGCAGCCCGGACAGGGACGAGACCCAGTACTTC. This codes for CASSPDRDETQYF.

This clone has just a few counts. J is TRBJ2-3 and V is TRBV7-8, with D maybe TRBD1 (5 bases). CDR1 is SGHVS, CDR2 FQNEAQ, per germline. Deletions cut 5 bases from V and 6 bases from J, with 15 bases between. This CDR3 contains 14 residues. CDR3 sequence: CASSRHSGSDTQYF. The CDR3 coding sequence is TGTGCCAGCAGCCGTCATTCAGGGTCCGATACGCAGTATTTT.

The J gene is TRBJ1-4, the V gene TRBV5-6; D is unclear. The CDR3 sequence is 14 residues long. V lost 6 bases and J 0 bases, leaving 9 bases between the germline ends. Per germline, CDR1 SGHDT and CDR2 YYEEEE. This CDR3 reads CASNSRATNEKLFF. The CDR3, as DNA: TGTGCCAGCAACTCTCGGGCAACTAATGAAAAACTGTTTTTT.

On this clone itself: The junction shows a germline mismatch at one end, possibly a read error. This chain joins TRBV10-1 and TRBJ2-1; D call uncertain. CDR1 is WNHNN, CDR2 SYGVQD, per germline (reference sequence). CDR3 length: 15 amino acids. Here the CDR3 reads CASSKLTGSSNEQFF. The CDR3 DNA follows: TGCGCCAGCAGCAAACTTACCGGGTCCTCCAATGAGCAGTTCTTC.

The chain recombines TRBV7-9 with TRBJ1-1, with no clear D. Germline lookup yields CDR1 SEHNR and CDR2 FQNEAQ (reference sequence). CDR3 length: 15 residues. V lost 2 bases and J lost 4, with 14 bases in between. For the CDR3, the DNA is TGTGCCAGCAGCTTACCGGGGAAGGGTAGCACTGAAGCTTTCTTT. Protein: CASSLPGKGSTEAFF.

The J gene is TRBJ1-2, the V gene TRBV29-1, with 7 nucleotides matching TRBD1. The CDR3 extends over 12 amino acids. V dropped 3 bases and J dropped 8; count of bases not matched to a gene: 6. The germline V gene has CDR1 SQVTM and CDR2 ANQGSEA. The CDR3 loop reads CSVDRGQQGYTF. Written as DNA, the CDR3 is TGCAGCGTTGATAGGGGACAGCAAGGCTACACCTTC.

The chain couples TRBV19 to TRBJ2-1; 7 nucleotides match TRBD2. The junction had 4 bases not matched to a gene; V was cut back by 2 bases and J by 0 bases. The germline CDR1 and CDR2 sequences are LNHDA and SQIVND (reference sequence). The CDR3 runs 16 residues. CDR3 residues: CASSIRSGNSYNEQFF. DNA for the CDR3: TGTGCCAGTAGTATACGAAGCGGGAACTCCTACAATGAGCAGTTCTTC.

The rearrangement links TRBV4-1 to TRBJ1-2; possible D gene TRBD1, 6 bases. The CDR3 spans 14 residues. In germline, CDR1 is MGHRA, CDR2 YSYEKL. Trimming shortened V by 6 bases and J by 7 bases, and 18 bases separated the two germline ends. This CDR3 is CASRHLQGFSGYTF. For the CDR3, the DNA is TGCGCCAGCAGACATTTACAGGGTTTTAGTGGCTACACCTTC.

The rearrangement links TRBV5-5 to TRBJ1-1, with D maybe TRBD1 (6 bases). V gave up 1 base and J gave up 3 bases, with 13 bases separating them. Germline CDR1 is SGHKS and CDR2 is YYEKEE (reference sequence). This CDR3 spans 15 amino acids. The CDR3 reads CASSLTGWGYTEAFF. The CDR3 DNA follows: TGTGCCAGCAGCTTGACAGGGTGGGGATACACTGAAGCTTTCTTT.

The chain carries TRBV6-6 and TRBJ2-7, with TRBD2 as a possible D gene (5 bases). This CDR3 contains 14 residues. V shed 0 bases and J shed 0 bases, with 6 bases lying between them. Germline CDR1 is MNHNY and CDR2 is SVGAGI (reference sequence). CDR3 in amino acids: CASSYSTSSYEQYF. The CDR3 DNA is TGTGCCAGCAGTTACTCAACTAGCTCCTACGAGCAGTACTTC.

The rearrangement uses TRBV5-1 and TRBJ1-2, with 9 bases identical to TRBD1. Germline CDR1 SGHRS, CDR2 YFSETQ. This CDR3 has 15 residues. J gave up 4 bases and V 2 bases, and 6 bases lay outside the gene matches. CDR3 loop: CASSFEGQGVYGYTF. The CDR3 nucleotides are TGCGCCAGCAGCTTCGAGGGACAGGGTGTCTATGGCTACACCTTC. Combining the CDR3 with reference TRBV5-1 and TRBJ1-2 gives the whole variable domain KAGVTQTPRYLIKTRGQQVTLSCSPISGHRSVSWYQQTPGQGLQFLFEYFSETQRNKGNFPGRFSGRQFSNSRSEMNVSTLELGDSALYLCASSFEGQGVYGYTFGSGTRLTVV.